This T cell receptor beta chain appears in the sequencing data of a study of T cells in Graves' hyperthyroidism and ophthalmopathy. The germline CDR1 and CDR2 sequences are SGHAT and FQNNGV. CDR3 length equals 15 residues. Trimming shortened V by 5 bases and J by 1 base, and 14 bases separated the two germline ends. Researchers took RNA transcripts and amplified the TCR beta CDR3 regions from them. First-round RT-PCR of the TCR CDR3 relied on the HTBI primer set. Via MiXCR, TCRdb re-called the multiplex PCR reads, giving one row per CDR3 protein. The sample includes around 700,000 distinct CDR3 sequences, around 19% of them seen just once. This clonotype was picked up many times. Blood was obtained at the first hyperthyroidism diagnosis, which preceded any ophthalmopathy symptoms.

Sequencing was carried out using blood. The chain recombines TRBV11-2 with TRBJ1-1, with a tentative D call TRBD1 (5 bases). This TCR was recovered from a woman aged 45-60 years with Graves' hyperthyroidism that later progressed to Graves' ophthalmopathy. The CDR3 loop reads CASSPSGLGNTEAFF. The CDR3 DNA sequence: TGTGCCAGCAGCCCCTCGGGGCTTGGGAACACTGAAGCTTTCTTT.